This passage covers 20 T cell receptor beta chains from one sample sequenced in a study of a mutant IDH1 vaccine in newly diagnosed glioma. Sequencing was performed with immunoSEQ multiplex PCR; in TCRdb, only in-frame clones are kept and a portion is missing. Of tens of thousands of clones in the sample, more than 60% were seen once. Specified time point: baseline, week 1 (first vaccination visit). Treatment noted: pre-vaccination baseline after standard-of-care therapy. Sequencing was performed on PBMCs, taken from a glioma patient treated with radiotherapy, temozolomide or both. The receptor source for this set is a woman between 35 and 50 years old with glioma.

A few counts support this clone. The chain joins TRBV14 to TRBJ2-2; D uncertain. Germline V CDR1 and CDR2: SGHDN, FVKESK. V lost 1 base, J lost 4 bases, and 7 bases lay in between. The CDR3 loop spans 14 amino acids. CDR3 DNA sequence: TGTGCCAGCAGCCAAGGGGTCTTCACCGGGGAGCTGTTTTTT. Translated: CASSQGVFTGELFF.

This chain uses TRBV18 with TRBJ2-5, with a weak D call TRBD2 (5 bases). The CDR3 runs to 11 residues. The germline V gene encodes CDR1 KGHSH and CDR2 LQKENI. Trimming shortened V by 6 bases and J by 4 bases, and 6 bases separated the two germline ends. Here the CDR3 reads CASSRGETQYF. The CDR3 DNA sequence: TGTGCCAGCTCCCGGGGAGAGACCCAGTACTTC. Looking up the rest from reference TRBV18 and TRBJ2-5 gives the full variable domain: NAGVMQNPRHLVRRRGQEARLRCSPMKGHSHVYWYRQLPEEGLKFMVYLQKENIIDESGMPKERFSAEFPKEGPSILRIQQVVRGDSAAYFCASSRGETQYFGPGTRLLVL.

This chain joins TRBV19 and TRBJ1-2; D unresolved. V was shortened by 7 bases and J by 3 bases, with 9 bases between the two germline ends. This CDR3 comprises 12 residues. Germline V gives CDR1 LNHDA, CDR2 SQIVND (reference sequence). CDR3 bases: TGTGCCAGTAATGCAGGCGACTATGGCTACACCTTC. As protein: CASNAGDYGYTF.

V gene TRBV10-2 combines with J gene TRBJ1-1; D gene uncertain. Trimming cost V 8 bases and J 2 bases, with 12 bases left between them. Germline assignment: CDR1 WSHSY and CDR2 SAAADI. The CDR3 spans 13 residues. The CDR3 region has the DNA TGCGCCAGCTGGACGGGGTATAACACTGAAGCTTTCTTT. Translation: CASWTGYNTEAFF.

This sequence joins TRBV7-9 and TRBJ1-4; 7 bases line up with TRBD1. The CDR3 spans 14 residues. Germline lookup yields CDR1 SEHNR and CDR2 FQNEAQ (reference sequence). The CDR3 here is CALPEGGGHEKLFF. In DNA, the CDR3 is TGTGCGCTGCCCGAGGGAGGGGGCCATGAAAAACTGTTTTTT. Complete variable domain (other parts from reference TRBV7-9 and TRBJ1-4): DTGVSQNPRHKITKRGQNVTFRCDPISEHNRLYWYRQTLGQGPEFLTYFQNEAQLEKSRLLSDRFSAERPKGSFSTLEIQRTEQGDSAMYLCALPEGGGHEKLFFGSGTQLSVL.

V and J are TRBV9 and TRBJ1-6; TRBD1 might be the D (6 bases). This CDR3 is 14 amino acids long. V was shortened by 0 bases and J by 9 bases, with 10 bases between the two germline ends. Germline V gene data show CDR1 as SGDLS and CDR2 as YYNGEE. DNA of the CDR3: TGTGCCAGCAGCGTAGCCAGGGGAGGTTCACCCCTCCACTTT. It codes for CASSVARGGSPLHF.

The chain combines TRBV2 with TRBJ2-7; possibly TRBD1 for D (6 bases). V was trimmed by 4 bases and J by 2 bases, leaving 12 bases between them. Germline V CDR1 and CDR2: SNHLY, FYNNEI. The CDR3 spans 14 residues. CDR3 residues: CASSVGQSAYEQYF. The CDR3 DNA reads TGTGCCAGCAGTGTTGGACAGAGCGCCTACGAGCAGTACTTC.

The rearrangement links TRBV5-1 to TRBJ1-1, with D hard to call. Germline CDR1 SGHRS, CDR2 YFSETQ. V shed 2 bases and J shed 1 base, with 9 bases lying between them. The CDR3 length is 14 residues. CDR3 sequence: CASSFGSQNTEAFF. The CDR3 DNA is TGCGCCAGCAGCTTCGGTTCTCAGAACACTGAAGCTTTCTTT.

To note about this clone: Other DNA sequences within the sample encode an identical CDR3. The chain joins TRBV27 to TRBJ2-6, with D unclear. The germline V gene encodes CDR1 MNHEY and CDR2 SMNVEV (reference sequence). Deletions cut 4 bases from V and 2 bases from J, with 0 bases between. CDR3 length equals 12 residues. The CDR3 here is CASSSGANVLTF. For the CDR3, the DNA is TGTGCCAGCAGTTCTGGGGCCAACGTCCTGACTTTC.

This chain joins TRBV19 and TRBJ2-6, with 7 bases lining up with TRBD1. The germline V gene has CDR1 LNHDA and CDR2 SQIVND (reference sequence). J lost 1 base, V lost 8 bases, and 5 bases had no gene match. The CDR3 totals 15 residues. The CDR3 region has the DNA TGTGCCAGTGGGGGACAGAATTCTGGGGCCAACGTCCTGACTTTC. Translating gives CASGGQNSGANVLTF.

The genes are TRBV6-5 and TRBJ2-1; D unclear. This CDR3 has 13 amino acids. CDR1 is MNHEY and CDR2 is SVGAGI in the germline V gene. V was shortened by 7 bases and J by 6 bases, with 13 bases between the two germline ends. The CDR3 spells CASTQIRGNEQFF. The CDR3 DNA reads TGTGCCAGCACCCAGATCCGAGGCAATGAGCAGTTCTTC.

Only one count was recorded for this clone. The V gene is TRBV5-6, the J gene TRBJ1-2; D gene ambiguous. The germline CDR1 and CDR2 sequences are SGHDT and YYEEEE. V was trimmed by 1 base and J by 2 bases, leaving 6 bases between them. The CDR3 has 13 amino acids. CDR3 nucleotide sequence: TGTGCCAGCAGCTTGTCCTTAAACTATGGCTACACCTTC. It specifies CASSLSLNYGYTF. Full variable domain (remainder filled in from reference TRBV5-6 and TRBJ1-2): DAGVTQSPTHLIKTRGQQVTLRCSPKSGHDTVSWYQQALGQGPQFIFQYYEEEERQRGNFPDRFSGHQFPNYSSELNVNALLLGDSALYLCASSLSLNYGYTFGSGTRLTVV.

The rearrangement links TRBV5-4 to TRBJ1-6, with 10 bases aligning to TRBD1. Trimming at V came to 4 bases and at J to 0 bases, leaving 4 bases not matched to a gene. CDR1 SGHNT and CDR2 YYREEE come from the germline V gene (reference sequence). The CDR3 covers 17 residues. CDR3 region: CASSRGQGSSYNSPLHF. CDR3 nucleotides: TGTGCCAGCAGCAGGGGACAGGGGAGCTCCTATAATTCACCCCTCCACTTT.

The V call is TRBV5-4, the J call TRBJ2-3; D gene ambiguous. CDR3 length: 14 residues. Germline lookup yields CDR1 SGHNT and CDR2 YYREEE (reference sequence). The ends were cut back, 0 bases at V and 2 bases at J, with 7 bases in the middle. The CDR3 sequence is CASSLVRYTDTQYF. The CDR3 DNA follows: TGTGCCAGCAGCTTGGTACGGTACACAGATACGCAGTATTTT. The full variable domain, its missing parts supplied by reference TRBV5-4 and TRBJ2-3, is ETGVTQSPTHLIKTRGQQVTLRCSSQSGHNTVSWYQQALGQGPQFIFQYYREEENGRGNFPPRFSGLQFPNYSSELNVNALELDDSALYLCASSLVRYTDTQYFGPGTRLTVL.

This chain links TRBV5-6 with TRBJ2-5, with D perhaps given as TRBD1 or TRBD2 (6 bases each). V lost 4 bases and J lost 5, with 15 bases in between. Germline V lookup: CDR1 SGHDT, CDR2 YYEEEE. The CDR3 covers 14 residues. For the CDR3, the DNA is TGTGCCAGCAGCCCTGGAGGGGGTGAGGAGACCCAGTACTTC. Translated: CASSPGGGEETQYF. Using reference TRBV5-6 and TRBJ2-5 for the parts outside the CDR3, the full variable domain is DAGVTQSPTHLIKTRGQQVTLRCSPKSGHDTVSWYQQALGQGPQFIFQYYEEEERQRGNFPDRFSGHQFPNYSSELNVNALLLGDSALYLCASSPGGGEETQYFGPGTRLLVL.

V gene TRBV5-8 combines with J gene TRBJ2-1, with 7 bases aligning to TRBD1. Unmatched junction bases numbered 9, after V lost 6 bases and J lost 3 bases. The CDR3 loop spans 15 amino acids. The V gene's germline CDR1 is SGHTS and CDR2 YDEGEE. The CDR3 is CASTLRTGRYNEQFF. The CDR3 region has the DNA TGTGCCAGCACCCTGAGGACAGGACGCTACAATGAGCAGTTCTTC.

This chain links TRBV5-1 with TRBJ2-3; D is ambiguous. The germline gives CDR1 SGHRS, CDR2 YFSETQ. This CDR3 has 13 amino acids. V was pared by 2 bases and J by 5 bases, with 9 bases between. DNA for the CDR3: TGCGCCAGCAGCTTTCGCCTAGGAGATACGCAGTATTTT. Amino acids: CASSFRLGDTQYF.

The chain uses TRBV13 and TRBJ2-3, with TRBD2 matching over 7 bases. Germline assignment: CDR1 PRHDT and CDR2 FYEKMQ (reference sequence). This CDR3 has 14 amino acids. V lost 4 bases to trimming and J lost 5 bases; unmatched junction nucleotides: 6. The DNA for the CDR3 is TGTGCCAGCAGCTCAGCGGGGCAGGGAGATACGCAGTATTTT. Residues: CASSSAGQGDTQYF.

The chain couples TRBV5-1 to TRBJ2-5; the D gene is possibly TRBD1 (7 bases). The V end lost 2 bases, the J end lost 5 bases, and 13 bases lay between the germline ends. Germline lookup yields CDR1 SGHRS and CDR2 YFSETQ. The CDR3 totals 14 residues. The CDR3 DNA sequence: TGCGCCAGCAGCTTCGGACAGGCGGGGGAGACCCAGTACTTC. It encodes CASSFGQAGETQYF.

This rearrangement joins TRBV19 to TRBJ1-1; the D gene is possibly TRBD1 (6 bases). CDR1 LNHDA and CDR2 SQIVND come from the germline V gene (reference sequence). The CDR3 runs 14 residues. V lost 4 bases and J 2 bases, leaving 11 bases between the germline ends. The CDR3 here is CASSRGTPNTEAFF. Here the CDR3 DNA reads TGTGCCAGTAGTAGGGGGACACCCAACACTGAAGCTTTCTTT.